Shown below are 8 T cell receptor beta chains from a single sample sequenced in a study of beta chain features in type 1 diabetes. Reverse transcription of all isolated RNA meant that expressed TCRB transcripts were sequenced. Some clones are missing from TCRdb's copy, which holds only in-frame ones; the method was immunoSEQ multiplex PCR. Of about 150,000 clones listed, over 7.5% are singletons. Sequencing was done on a sample of central memory CD4+ T cells from blood. All receptors come from a man aged 18 to 29 in good health.

CDR3 sequence reads: CASSFGFGNEQFF. The CDR3 DNA follows: TGTGCCAGCAGCTTCGGGTTTGGCAATGAGCAGTTCTTC. The chain combines TRBV7-2 with TRBJ2-1; no definite D call. Per the germline V gene, CDR1 is SGHTA and CDR2 is FQGNSA. The CDR3 sequence is 13 residues long. V lost 3 bases, J lost 6 bases, and 9 bases lay in between.

V usage is TRBV7-2 and J usage is TRBJ2-3; D possibly corresponds to TRBD2 (7 bases). Trimming pared 0 bases from V and 4 bases from J, leaving 11 bases between. The CDR3 is 15 residues long. Germline V gene lookup returns CDR1 SGHTA and CDR2 FQGNSA. The CDR3 DNA reads TGTGCCAGCAGCTTAGCGGGGGGGCCGTCAGATACGCAGTATTTT. This codes for CASSLAGGPSDTQYF.

This clone came up a few times. The chain is built from TRBV7-2 and TRBJ2-5, with TRBD2 identical over 10 bases. The germline CDR1 and CDR2 sequences are SGHTA and FQGNSA. V lost 1 base, J lost 5 bases, and 7 bases stayed unmatched. CDR3 length: 16 amino acids. This chain's CDR3 is CASSLDRAGGQETQYF. The CDR3 region has the DNA TGTGCCAGCAGCTTAGACAGAGCGGGGGGGCAGGAGACCCAGTACTTC.

This clone came up a few times. The gene calls are TRBV30 and TRBJ2-1; D might be TRBD2 (5 bases). CDR1 and CDR2 from the germline V gene are GTSNPN and SVGIG (reference sequence). CDR3 length equals 15 residues. V shed 0 bases and J shed 4 bases, with 13 bases lying between them. The CDR3 sequence: CAWSVRGNPYNEQFF. The CDR3 DNA sequence: TGTGCCTGGAGTGTACGGGGTAACCCTTACAATGAGCAGTTCTTC.

This clone was detected only a few times. This rearrangement joins TRBV28 to TRBJ2-3, with unresolved D. V lost 5 bases and J 1 base, leaving 7 bases between the germline ends. The CDR3 is 13 amino acids. Germline V gene lookup returns CDR1 MDHEN and CDR2 SYDVKM. CDR3 in DNA: TGTGCCAGCAGTACCCCGGGCACAGATACGCAGTATTTT. This sequence encodes CASSTPGTDTQYF.

The rearrangement links TRBV18 to TRBJ2-2; D ambiguous. Between the trimmed V and J ends, which lost 1 base and 4 bases, there was a span of 13 bases. Germline V gives CDR1 KGHSH, CDR2 LQKENI. The CDR3 spans 16 residues. The CDR3 sequence is CASSPQSSQVTGELFF. The CDR3 DNA reads as TGTGCCAGCTCACCACAATCCTCCCAGGTCACCGGGGAGCTGTTTTTT.

CDR3 loop: CASSSGLAGDAEQFF. The CDR3 DNA reads TGTGCCAGCAGCTCGGGACTAGCGGGAGATGCTGAGCAGTTCTTC. The V call is TRBV11-2, the J call TRBJ2-1; TRBD2 matches 14 bases. This CDR3 has 15 residues. Per germline, CDR1 SGHAT and CDR2 FQNNGV. Trimming cost V 4 bases and J 9 bases; bases outside gene matches: 5.

The sample holds a few counts of this clone. V is TRBV6-5 and J is TRBJ2-7; maybe TRBD1 (5 bases). The CDR3 loop spans 13 amino acids. V was shortened by 6 bases and J by 3 bases, with 12 bases between the two germline ends. Per germline, CDR1 MNHEY and CDR2 SVGAGI. CDR3 nucleotide sequence: TGTGCCAGCAGACAGGAGATCTACTACGAGCAGTACTTC. Encoded protein: CASRQEIYYEQYF.